This T cell receptor beta chain was profiled in a study of T cells in Graves' hyperthyroidism and ophthalmopathy. V was shortened by 0 bases and J by 1 base, with 7 bases between the two germline ends. CDR3 length: 15 amino acids. CDR1 and CDR2 from the germline V gene are SGHRS and YFSETQ. TCR beta CDR3 region amplification was performed from RNA transcripts. An initial round of RT-PCR targeting the TCR CDR3 relied on the HTBI primer set. TCRdb ran MiXCR on the multiplex PCR reads and lists one entry per CDR3 protein. This table has approximately 330,000 distinct CDR3 sequences, 15% to 20% appearing once.

The chain combines TRBV5-1 with TRBJ2-2; a possible D gene is TRBD2 (5 bases). The sample consisted of blood. This receptor was obtained from a woman between 50 and 59 years old with Graves' hyperthyroidism. DNA of the CDR3: TGCGCCAGCAGCTTGGCTAGCCTGAACACCGGGGAGCTGTTTTTT. Its protein product is CASSLASLNTGELFF.